Reported below is one T cell receptor beta chain. It has no known antigen specificity. Base quality data are lacking; no much larger clone is found one base away. Sequencing of the TRB variable region was done with the immunoSEQ hsTCRB v3.0 assay at survey level resolution. A depth of roughly 35,000-55,000 T-cell genomes per sample was targeted for TRB sequencing. TRB libraries were pooled and sequenced on an Illumina MiSeq using a v3 150-cycle kit. For the original study's pipeline: Repertoire analysis was run in R within a reproducible Nextflow workflow that covered QC, data transformation and analysis. Custom analyses were implemented in LymphoSeq2, an R package for AIRR-Seq data exploration. A handful of samples that yielded fewer than 5000 total TRB sequences were excluded, so that approximately 170 HIV repertoires were analyzed. Among the 188 retained HIV repertoires, 55 to 65 were collected before ART initiation and roughly 130 were collected after ART initiation. Repertoires were downsampled to 5000 TRB nucleotide sequences, and summary statistics were averaged over 100 downsampling iterations. Only TRB sequences with CDR3 regions of at least seven amino acids were retained for analysis. Diversity was assessed using a clonality score derived from Shannon entropy and using the Gini coefficient. In the repertoire networks, any two of the top 5000 CDR3 amino acid sequences were connected whenever the two sequences differed by an edit distance of one. For TRB CDR3 amino acid sequences, GLIPH2 was used to predict antigen specificity groups and MHC restriction. To flag known CMV, EBV, HIV or tissue antigen associations, CDR3 amino acid sequences were matched against VDJdb and McPAS-TCR. Pre-ART, post-ART and control groups were compared with Wilcoxon signed-rank tests and Holm-Bonferroni correction. This immuneACCESS table, as held by TCRdb, lists in-frame sequences with V and J called but not all clones. Of the missing ones, under half trace to an unresolved V gene in checked studies; the others have no known cause. The D gene and trimming were derived from the DNA, and the V and J assignments and clone size from that table. The sample contains tens of thousands of clones, just over 85% of them found a single time. The ten most abundant clones make up around 5.3% of the sample.

Participants were included only if at least one PBMC sample before ART initiation and at least two post-ART samples were available. Every participant with HIV received treatment in the United States of America. Before DNA extraction, cryopreserved samples containing about 0.9-10 million PBMC were thawed and washed. At the time of the earliest PBMC sample for each participant with HIV, ages ranged from 23 to 54 years. Each participant contributed PBMC samples from 1-4 timepoints before ART initiation and 2-8 timepoints after ART initiation, with a median of 7 samples. Serial HIV viral load, CD4+ T-cell count, ART history and demographic data were obtained for every participant. A Qiagen kit on a QIAcube was used to extract genomic DNA from unsorted PBMC, with samples processed in batches of 12. These data are taken from a study of long-term antiretroviral therapy in people with HIV (dated by TCRdb to 2022 to 2024). Background on the whole study: The earliest samples were collected roughly a decade before the 2015 WHO recommendation for immediate ART, at a time when ART was usually postponed until CD4 counts fell. Whether ART initiation and durable HIV suppression were associated with changes in peripheral blood TRB repertoire composition and diversity was tested in a retrospective serial study. The cohort contributed 150 to 200 cryopreserved PBMC samples from 30 to 35 adults with confirmed HIV infection, collected serially over a mean of about six years (range 1-12). Of the approximately 30 participants with HIV, ten to eleven were female. No cross-contamination during QIAcube processing was shown when test extractions of a monoclonal T-cell line were performed alongside 33 polyclonal samples. Here is what the overall study found, with its caveats: Samples dated from the mid-2000s to the late 2010s, and the ART regimens used may be less effective than current ones. Because pre-ART samples had limited cell numbers, profiling was done on unsorted PBMC rather than on sorted CD4+ and CD8+ T cells. Inferences about post-ART repertoire changes are limited because no data were available on ART adherence, viral resistance or therapy changes. Because PBMC availability was limited, only the TCR beta chain was sequenced, with no alpha chain pairing. Expanded TRB clones identified before ART initiation dominated the repertoire across all time points, though the dominance fluctuated and decreased in many PLHIV after ART. HIV repertoires had narrower CDR3 length ranges than controls, and the network structure suggested an antigen-experienced repertoire that shifted only slightly toward naive after ART. Starting ART was linked to a significant rise in TRB diversity, yet even with long-term ART the diversity remained significantly lower than in transplant donor controls.

The sample here was unsorted PBMCs, taken approximately 4.5 years after starting antiretroviral therapy. This clonotype was obtained from a man aged 30 to 39 with HIV.

The nucleotide sequence is given as TGTGCCAGCAGCCAAGAAGCGGGTCCAGGTGAAGCTTTCTTT. Its amino acids are CASSQEAGPGEAFF. Here the chain combines TRBV4-2 and TRBJ1-1, with the D gene not confidently named. The cysteine opens and the phenylalanine closes a CDR3 of 14 amino acids. The sequence is cut down to CDR3 DNA, 42 bases in frame from base 1. The V end loses 0 bases and the J end loses 7 bases, and a stretch of 12 bases separates them. Via the germline V gene, CDR1 is LGHNA and CDR2 YNFKEQ.